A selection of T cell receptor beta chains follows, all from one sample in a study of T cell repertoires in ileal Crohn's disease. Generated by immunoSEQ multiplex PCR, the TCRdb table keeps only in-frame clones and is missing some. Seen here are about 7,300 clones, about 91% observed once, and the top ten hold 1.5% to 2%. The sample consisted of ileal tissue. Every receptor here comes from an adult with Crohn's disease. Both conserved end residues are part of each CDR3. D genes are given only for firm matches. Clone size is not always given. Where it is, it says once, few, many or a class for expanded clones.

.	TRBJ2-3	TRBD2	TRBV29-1	TGCAGCGGGACTAGCGGGAGTTACAGCACAGATACGCAGTATTTT	CSGTSGSYSTDTQYF
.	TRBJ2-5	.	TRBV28	TGTGCCAGCACTCTGTCCGGGAAGTCGGGGGAGCAGTACTTC	CASTLSGKSGEQYF
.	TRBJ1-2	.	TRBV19	TGTGCCAGTAGTGGGGCCGGACCCCTGACCTATGGCTACACCTTC	CASSGAGPLTYGYTF
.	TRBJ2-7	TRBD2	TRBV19	TGTGCCAGTAGGGGGGAGGGATTTAGCCCCTACGAGCAGTACTTC	CASRGEGFSPYEQYF
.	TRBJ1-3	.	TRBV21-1	TGTGCCAGCAGCGTCTCACTAGCACAACACGCACGAAACACCATATATTTT	CASSVSLAQHARNTIYF
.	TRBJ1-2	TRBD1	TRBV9	TGTGCCAGCAGAGGACAGGGGGAACGAGCTAACTATGGCTACACCTTC	CASRGQGERANYGYTF
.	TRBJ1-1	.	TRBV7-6	TGTGCCAGCAGCCCACGACCCGCGGGGGCTGAAGCTTTCTTT	CASSPRPAGAEAFF
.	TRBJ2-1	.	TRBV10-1	TGCGCCAGCAGTGATCCGGGGCTAGCGTCGCGGGATGAGCAGTTCTTC	CASSDPGLASRDEQFF
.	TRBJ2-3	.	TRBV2	TGTGCCAGCAGTGCGGACTCAAAAATGGCAGATACGCAGTATTTT	CASSADSKMADTQYF
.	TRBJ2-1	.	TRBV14	TGTGCCAGCAGCCCGCGGGCAAACTCCTACAATGAGCAGTTCTTC	CASSPRANSYNEQFF
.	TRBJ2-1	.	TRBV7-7	TGTGCTAGCAGCCCACTCTCGGGTGAAGAGCAGTTCTTC	CASSPLSGEEQFF
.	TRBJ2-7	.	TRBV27	TGTGCCAGCAGTTTCCTAGGTTCCTACGAGCAGTACTTC	CASSFLGSYEQYF
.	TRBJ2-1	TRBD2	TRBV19	TGTGCCAGTCGACTAGCGGGAGACCTCAATGAGCAGTTCTTC	CASRLAGDLNEQFF
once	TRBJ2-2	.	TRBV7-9	TGTGCCAGCAGCTCAAACCTAGCGAACACCGGGGAGCTGTTTTTT	CASSSNLANTGELFF
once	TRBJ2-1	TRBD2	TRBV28	TGTGCCAGCAGCCCGGGACTAGCGGGTTACACCTACAATGAGCAGTTCTTC	CASSPGLAGYTYNEQFF
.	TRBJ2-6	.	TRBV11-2	TGTGCCAGCAGCTTAAGTTTGGCAGGGGGGGCCAACGTCCTGACTTTC	CASSLSLAGGANVLTF
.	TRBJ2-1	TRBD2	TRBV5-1	TGCGCCAGCAGCAAAGGGACTAGCGGGAACAATGAGCAGTTCTTC	CASSKGTSGNNEQFF
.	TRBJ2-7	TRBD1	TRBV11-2	TGTGCCAGCAGCTTAGGGGTGGGGACAGGGAGTCGCGAGCAGTACTTC	CASSLGVGTGSREQYF
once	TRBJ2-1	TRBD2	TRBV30	TGTGCCTGGACGGTGGGAGGGAAATACAATGAGCAGTTCTTC	CAWTVGGKYNEQFF
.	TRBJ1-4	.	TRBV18	TGTGCCAGCTCCCTTACCGCAGGCGGCAGGGATAATGAAAAACTGTTTTTT	CASSLTAGGRDNEKLFF
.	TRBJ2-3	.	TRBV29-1	TGCAGCGTTGGGAGGGGAGTATCTAGCACAGATACGCAGTATTTT	CSVGRGVSSTDTQYF
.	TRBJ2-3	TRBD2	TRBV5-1	TGCGCCAGCAGCTTGGCCGGGACTATATACACAGATACGCAGTATTTT	CASSLAGTIYTDTQYF
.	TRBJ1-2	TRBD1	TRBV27	TGTGCCAGCAGGAGAGACAGGGCGGACTATGGCTACACCTTC	CASRRDRADYGYTF
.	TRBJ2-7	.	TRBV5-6	TGTGCCAGCAGCTTGGGTGGGAGCTATTACGAGCAGTACTTC	CASSLGGSYYEQYF
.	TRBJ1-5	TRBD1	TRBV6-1	TGTGCCAGCAGTGACCGGGACAGGGGTGCCTATAGCAATCAGCCCCAGCATTTT	CASSDRDRGAYSNQPQHF
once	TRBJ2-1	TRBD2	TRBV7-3	TGTGCCAGCAGCTTAAGGAGGAGCGGGGGCTACAATGAGCAGTTCTTC	CASSLRRSGGYNEQFF
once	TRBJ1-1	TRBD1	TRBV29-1	TGCAGCGTTGTGAAACAGGGGCCTTCCACTGAAGCTTTCTTT	CSVVKQGPSTEAFF
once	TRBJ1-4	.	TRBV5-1	TGCGCCAGCAGCTTTCAGGGTGACGAAAAACTGTTTTTT	CASSFQGDEKLFF
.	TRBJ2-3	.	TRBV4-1	TGCGCCAGCAGCCAAGTTACAGTCCGGGAGAGAACAGATACGCAGTATTTT	CASSQVTVRERTDTQYF
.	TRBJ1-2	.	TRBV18	TGTGCCAGCTCACCTACCAGGACCCGGGGGAGCGACTATGGCTACACCTTC	CASSPTRTRGSDYGYTF
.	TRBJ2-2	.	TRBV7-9	TGTGCCAGCTCAAACTCAGGGGCGTCGAACACCGGGGAGCTGTTTTTT	CASSNSGASNTGELFF
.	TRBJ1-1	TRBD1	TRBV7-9	TGTGCCAGCAGCTTAGATGGCAGGGGGTTTTATGAAGCTTTCTTT	CASSLDGRGFYEAFF
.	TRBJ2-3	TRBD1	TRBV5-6	TGTGCCAGCAGCTCTCGGACAGGCAGCACAGATACGCAGTATTTT	CASSSRTGSTDTQYF
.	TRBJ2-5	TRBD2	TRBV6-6	TGTGCCAGCAGCCCAGCACCGGGACTAGGGGAAGAGACCCAGTACTTC	CASSPAPGLGEETQYF
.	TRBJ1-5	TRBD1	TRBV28	TGTGCCAGCAGTCGGGACAGGGGGCAAGACGGGGGCAGGGATCAGCCCCAGCATTTT	CASSRDRGQDGGRDQPQHF
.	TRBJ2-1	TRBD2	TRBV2	TGTGCCAGCGGGGCCCGAGCGGGAGCACTTTACAATGAGCAGTTCTTC	CASGARAGALYNEQFF
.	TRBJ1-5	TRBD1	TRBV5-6	TGTGCCAGCAGCTGGGGGACAGATCTAAATCAGCCCCAGCATTTT	CASSWGTDLNQPQHF
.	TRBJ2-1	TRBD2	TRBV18	TGTGCCAGCTCACCGCCTAACGGGAGGGGGATCAACAATGAGCAGTTCTTC	CASSPPNGRGINNEQFF
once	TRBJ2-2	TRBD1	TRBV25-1	TGTGCCAGCAGTGAATACAGTCAGGGGGTGAGGGTCACCGGGGAGCTGTTTTTT	CASSEYSQGVRVTGELFF
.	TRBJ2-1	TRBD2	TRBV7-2	TGTGCCAGCAGCTTACAGCGGGAGCGCAACAATGAGCAGTTCTTC	CASSLQRERNNEQFF
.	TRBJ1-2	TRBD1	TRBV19	TGTGCCAGTAGTATATGGGCTCGGACAGGGGAAGGCTACACCTTC	CASSIWARTGEGYTF
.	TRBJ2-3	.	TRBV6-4	TGTGCCAGCAGTGAACAGGGGGGGCCAGATACGCAGTATTTT	CASSEQGGPDTQYF
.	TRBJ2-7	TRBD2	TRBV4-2	TGTGCCAGCAGCCAAGTCGGGGGGAGAAAGCGGGAGACCTACGAGCAGTACTTC	CASSQVGGRKRETYEQYF
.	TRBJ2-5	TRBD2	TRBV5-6	TGTGCCAGCAGCTTGCTGGGTAGCGGGACGTTTCGCCAAGAGACCCAGTACTTC	CASSLLGSGTFRQETQYF
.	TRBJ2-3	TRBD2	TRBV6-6	TGTGCCAGCAGTAAGGGGACTAGCGGTCAGCGGGATACGCAGTATTTT	CASSKGTSGQRDTQYF
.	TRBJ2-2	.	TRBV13	TGTGCCAGCAGCCCACGGACTGGGGCCGGGGAGCTGTTTTTT	CASSPRTGAGELFF
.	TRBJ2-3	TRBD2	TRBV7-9	TGTGCCAGCAGCCTCGGGGTAGCGGGAGGCGCAGATACGCAGTATTTT	CASSLGVAGGADTQYF
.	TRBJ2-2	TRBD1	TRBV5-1	TGCGCCAGCAGCTCCGGACAGGGCGGCACCGGGGAGCTGTTTTTT	CASSSGQGGTGELFF
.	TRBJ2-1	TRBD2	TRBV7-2	TGTGCCAGCAGCTTAGCGGGTAGCGGGGTGTACAATGAGCAGTTCTTC	CASSLAGSGVYNEQFF
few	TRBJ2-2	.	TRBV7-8	TGTGCCAGCAGCTTAGAGGGGGTGGGAAACACCGGGGAGCTGTTTTTT	CASSLEGVGNTGELFF
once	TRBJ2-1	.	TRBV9	TGTGCCAGCAGCGTCGCCTCCGTCGCGCCTAGAGGGCAGTTCTTC	CASSVASVAPRGQFF